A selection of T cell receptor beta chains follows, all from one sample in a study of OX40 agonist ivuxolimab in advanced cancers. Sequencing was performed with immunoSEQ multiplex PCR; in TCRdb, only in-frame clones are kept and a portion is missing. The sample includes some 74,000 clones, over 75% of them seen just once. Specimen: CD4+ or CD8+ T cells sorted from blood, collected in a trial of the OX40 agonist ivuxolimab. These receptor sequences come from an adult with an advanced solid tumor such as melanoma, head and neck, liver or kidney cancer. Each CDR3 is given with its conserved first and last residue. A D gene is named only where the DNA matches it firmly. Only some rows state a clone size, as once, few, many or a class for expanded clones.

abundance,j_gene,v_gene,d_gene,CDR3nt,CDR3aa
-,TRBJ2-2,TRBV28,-,TGTGCCAGCACCCAATCGAGGGGGAACACCGGGGAGCTGTTTTTT,CASTQSRGNTGELFF
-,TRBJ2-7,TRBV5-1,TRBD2,TGCGCCAGCAGCTTAGGACTAGCGGGATCCTACGAGCAGTACTTC,CASSLGLAGSYEQYF
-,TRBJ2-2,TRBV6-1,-,TGTGCCAGCAGTGAACGGTTCACCGGGGAGCTGTTTTTT,CASSERFTGELFF
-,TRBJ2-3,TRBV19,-,TGTGCCAGTAGATTCCTGTCCGGCTTGGATACGCAGTATTTT,CASRFLSGLDTQYF
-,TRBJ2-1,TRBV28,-,TGTGCCAGCAGCCTCAGACAGGCCAACAATGAGCAGTTCTTC,CASSLRQANNEQFF
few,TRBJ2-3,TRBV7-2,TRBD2,TGTGCCAGCAGCCCGACTAGCTTCTCAGATACGCAGTATTTT,CASSPTSFSDTQYF
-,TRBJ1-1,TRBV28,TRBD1,TGTGCCAGCAGCTCCGAAGGACAGGGTAAAGCTGAAGCTTTCTTT,CASSSEGQGKAEAFF
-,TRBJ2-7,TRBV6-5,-,TGTGCCAGCAGTTACGGGGGCCGAAACGAGCAGTACTTC,CASSYGGRNEQYF
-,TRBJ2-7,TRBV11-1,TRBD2,TGTGCCAGCAGCACCCGGACTAGCGGGAGGGCCCCGTACGAGCAGTACTTC,CASSTRTSGRAPYEQYF
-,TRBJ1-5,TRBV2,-,TGTGCCAGCAAAGGAGCAGACCAAATTAATCAGCCCCAGCATTTT,CASKGADQINQPQHF
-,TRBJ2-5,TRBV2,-,TGTGCCAGCAGTGAAACTTACGAGACCCAGTACTTC,CASSETYETQYF
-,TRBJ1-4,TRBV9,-,TGTGCCAGCACGGGGGAGGCTAATGAAAAACTGTTTTTT,CASTGEANEKLFF
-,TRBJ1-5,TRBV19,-,TGTGCCAGTAGTGCTGCAGGGGGCAATCAGCCCCAGCATTTT,CASSAAGGNQPQHF
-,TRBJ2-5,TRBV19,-,TGTGCCAGTAGTATAATCGGGGGGCGGGAGACCCAGTACTTC,CASSIIGGRETQYF
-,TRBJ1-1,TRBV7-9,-,TGTGCCAGCAGCTCCCCTGGGAACACTGAAGCTTTCTTT,CASSSPGNTEAFF
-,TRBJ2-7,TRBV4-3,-,TGCGCCAGCAGCCAAGGGCAGAACTACGAGCAGTACTTC,CASSQGQNYEQYF
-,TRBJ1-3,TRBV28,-,TGTGCCAGTACAAGCTCTGGAAACACCATATATTTT,CASTSSGNTIYF
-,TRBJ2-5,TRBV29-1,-,TGCAGCGTTGAACTCGGACTCATCATGGAGACCCAGTACTTC,CSVELGLIMETQYF
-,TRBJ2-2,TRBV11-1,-,TGTGCCAGCAGCTTAATCGGCACCGGGGAGCTGTTTTTT,CASSLIGTGELFF
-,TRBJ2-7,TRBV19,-,TGTGCCAGTAGTATTACAGGTTATGGACCCTACGAGCAGTACTTC,CASSITGYGPYEQYF
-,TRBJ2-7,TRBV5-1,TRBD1,TGCGCCAGCAGCTGGAACGGGGACAGTCTCTACGAGCAGTACTTC,CASSWNGDSLYEQYF
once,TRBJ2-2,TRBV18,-,TGTGCCAGCTCACCTAACATGGACACCGGGGAGCTGTTTTTT,CASSPNMDTGELFF
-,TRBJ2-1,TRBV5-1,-,TGCGCCAGCAGCAGGACTGGGGGGAGCGAGCAGTTCTTC,CASSRTGGSEQFF
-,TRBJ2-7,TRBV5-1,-,TGCGCCAGCAGCCCCCAGCCGGACATCTCCTACGAGCAGTACTTC,CASSPQPDISYEQYF